A selection of T cell receptor beta chains follows, all from one sample in a study of control samples from healthy donors and cancer patients. The repertoire was sequenced with immunoSEQ multiplex PCR; TCRdb's copy has only in-frame clones and lacks some. The data contain about 130,000 clones, around nine tenths of them singletons. The specimen was blood. Receptor source: a middle-aged man in good health. CDR3s leave out the opening cysteine and the closing phenylalanine or tryptophan.

V gene	J gene	CDR3 protein
TRBV18	TRBJ2-5	ASSPGGLETQY
TRBV28	TRBJ1-5	ASSSMADRPDQPQH
TRBV5-5	TRBJ1-1	ASSGTENTEAF
TRBV27	TRBJ2-1	ASSPPSGPEQF
TRBV24-1	TRBJ2-7	ATSDHRVPYEQY
TRBV20-1	TRBJ2-5	SASPSGRLKTQY
TRBV9	TRBJ2-7	ASSVGVDRRYEQY
TRBV12-3/TRBV12-4	TRBJ1-2	ASSLDRVYGYT
TRBV12-5	TRBJ2-2	ASGLVQGGGDTGELF
TRBV19	TRBJ1-2	ASSTVGGYGYT
TRBV12-3/TRBV12-4	TRBJ1-1	ASSPGRNTEAF
TRBV19	TRBJ1-2	ASSVGASRGYT
TRBV19	TRBJ2-7	ASSTGTGTYEQY
TRBV6-5	TRBJ1-1	AIRLLDRPGTEAF
TRBV6-1	TRBJ1-5	ASSDLGRGTSIQPQH
TRBV27	TRBJ2-2	ASSWRYSGGSPNTGELF
TRBV7-8	TRBJ1-3	ASSLVNRQGSSGNTIY
TRBV9	TRBJ2-7	ASSEGAGGPYEQY
TRBV6-1	TRBJ2-7	ASSDAGTGAHEQY
TRBV6-5	TRBJ1-3	ASTPEGFTGNTIY
TRBV6-5	TRBJ2-1	ASSYNVLYGGEQF
TRBV6-1	TRBJ1-5	ASSEIVGGNQPQH
TRBV9	TRBJ1-2	ASSSRGSNYGYT
TRBV7-9	TRBJ2-7	ASSLSLAGALSEQY
TRBV20-1	TRBJ1-1	SASPALNTEAF
TRBV7-3	TRBJ1-2	ASSLAPGQGGGYT
TRBV3-1/TRBV3-2	TRBJ2-5	ASSQPNPGQGETQY
TRBV10-2	TRBJ1-2	ASSASGPGYGYT
TRBV6-5	TRBJ1-1	ASSYISLNTEAF
TRBV7-8	TRBJ2-1	ASSLRRTSGGLRESYNEQF
TRBV27	TRBJ1-1	ASSLVPGNTEAF
TRBV2	TRBJ2-1	ALFPDRAPNEQF